These T cell receptor beta chains were read from a single sample in a study of OX40 agonist ivuxolimab in advanced cancers. The data were produced by immunoSEQ multiplex PCR, yet TCRdb's version contains in-frame clones alone and is incomplete. The profile shows about 81,000 clones, more than 75% of them singletons. The starting material was CD4+ or CD8+ T cells sorted from blood, obtained in a trial of the OX40 agonist ivuxolimab. Source of these receptors: an adult with an advanced solid tumor such as melanoma, head and neck, liver or kidney cancer. Both conserved end residues are part of each CDR3. Each record gives: D gene, V gene, J gene, CDR3 protein. The D gene is left open where the match is weak.

D: .
V: TRBV15
J: TRBJ2-7
CDR3: CATSFGAGREQYF

D: .
V: TRBV11-2
J: TRBJ1-1
CDR3: CASSGLRTVLNTEAFF

D: .
V: TRBV5-1
J: TRBJ1-2
CDR3: CASSPEGMAYGYTF

D: .
V: TRBV9
J: TRBJ1-2
CDR3: CASGKAGYGYTF

D: .
V: TRBV5-5
J: TRBJ2-7
CDR3: CASSYLSYEQYF

D: .
V: TRBV7-3
J: TRBJ2-1
CDR3: CASSLIGSLYNEQFF

D: .
V: TRBV28
J: TRBJ1-1
CDR3: CASSSGTLRWDTEAFF

D: .
V: TRBV4-2
J: TRBJ2-2
CDR3: CASSQAEGAGELFF

D: .
V: TRBV10-1
J: TRBJ2-1
CDR3: CASSNRGDEQFF

D: .
V: TRBV29-1
J: TRBJ2-2
CDR3: CSARGAGELFF

D: .
V: TRBV6-4
J: TRBJ1-1
CDR3: CASSDEPGVSEAFF

D: .
V: TRBV19
J: TRBJ1-5
CDR3: CASSPRQGWDQPQHF

D: .
V: TRBV15
J: TRBJ1-5
CDR3: CATSSSLSNEPQHF

D: .
V: TRBV4-2
J: TRBJ1-2
CDR3: CASSQTGQFYGYTF

D: .
V: TRBV4-2
J: TRBJ1-4
CDR3: CASSPGIDEKLFF

D: .
V: TRBV29-1
J: TRBJ1-3
CDR3: CSVGGSGNTIYF

D: .
V: TRBV7-9
J: TRBJ2-1
CDR3: CASSPTREYNEQFF

D: .
V: TRBV2
J: TRBJ1-1
CDR3: CASSVGQTYTEAFF

D: .
V: TRBV18
J: TRBJ2-4
CDR3: CASSPHAGTENIQYF

D: .
V: TRBV28
J: TRBJ2-4
CDR3: CATPAVSKNIQYF

D: .
V: TRBV19
J: TRBJ2-3
CDR3: CASTPRGRGGTDTQYF

D: TRBD1
V: TRBV5-1
J: TRBJ1-6
CDR3: CASGDSIYNSPLHF

D: TRBD2
V: TRBV6-1
J: TRBJ2-3
CDR3: CASSEALAGGPQGQYF

D: .
V: TRBV18
J: TRBJ2-5
CDR3: CASSPPGRRETQYF

D: .
V: TRBV18
J: TRBJ2-5
CDR3: CASSPRVGGSETQYF

D: .
V: TRBV5-6
J: TRBJ2-5
CDR3: CASANMGQETQYF

D: TRBD1
V: TRBV18
J: TRBJ1-1
CDR3: CASSEQGEMNTEAFF

D: .
V: TRBV18
J: TRBJ1-1
CDR3: CASSPQGGAEAFF

D: .
V: TRBV7-2
J: TRBJ1-4
CDR3: CASSPRRFEKLFF

D: .
V: TRBV5-1
J: TRBJ2-2
CDR3: CASSELVGTGELFF

D: TRBD1
V: TRBV5-4
J: TRBJ1-1
CDR3: CASGQGAKGNTEAFF

D: .
V: TRBV12-5
J: TRBJ1-1
CDR3: CASGEQGSEAFF

D: .
V: TRBV7-6
J: TRBJ1-5
CDR3: CASSLPLLDRRDQPQHF

D: TRBD2
V: TRBV5-5
J: TRBJ2-5
CDR3: CASSLLAGVEETQYF

D: .
V: TRBV5-6
J: TRBJ1-2
CDR3: CASSLGSHNYGYTF

D: .
V: TRBV18
J: TRBJ2-3
CDR3: CASSLRTALGTDTQYF

D: .
V: TRBV6-6
J: TRBJ2-7
CDR3: CASSSPPTREEQYF

D: .
V: TRBV6-4
J: TRBJ1-1
CDR3: CASSPGGVNTEAFF

D: TRBD1
V: TRBV7-3
J: TRBJ2-1
CDR3: CASSLGPDRSQGTYNEQFF

D: .
V: TRBV5-1
J: TRBJ1-5
CDR3: CASSLPGKGQPQHF

D: .
V: TRBV21-1
J: TRBJ2-3
CDR3: CALEGISTDTQYF

D: TRBD1
V: TRBV7-8
J: TRBJ1-6
CDR3: CASSSTGGYNSPLHF

D: .
V: TRBV6-6
J: TRBJ1-2
CDR3: CASSSLGGEGSGYTF

D: .
V: TRBV9
J: TRBJ2-2
CDR3: CASNRPQANTGELFF

D: TRBD2
V: TRBV9
J: TRBJ2-3
CDR3: CASSRGAGGRTDTQYF

D: TRBD1
V: TRBV5-4
J: TRBJ2-7
CDR3: CASRPGTGSYEQYF

D: TRBD2
V: TRBV7-8
J: TRBJ2-5
CDR3: CASSVDSGGAETQYF

D: .
V: TRBV6-6
J: TRBJ1-6
CDR3: CASSSRRPEDSPLHF

D: .
V: TRBV6-5
J: TRBJ1-2
CDR3: CASSYSRVPTGYTF

D: .
V: TRBV7-2
J: TRBJ1-2
CDR3: CASSFGGNYGYTF

D: .
V: TRBV11-2
J: TRBJ1-6
CDR3: CASRTRAGSPLHF

D: .
V: TRBV4-1
J: TRBJ1-3
CDR3: CASSQAPNSGNTIYF

D: TRBD1
V: TRBV11-2
J: TRBJ1-2
CDR3: CASSLERQGNYGYTF

D: .
V: TRBV6-1
J: TRBJ2-7
CDR3: CASVWRRYEQYF

D: .
V: TRBV5-6
J: TRBJ2-1
CDR3: CASSYMGLPRQFF

D: .
V: TRBV9
J: TRBJ1-2
CDR3: CASSPTRAGYGYTF